Each of the 25 T cell receptor beta chains below was sequenced from the same sample in a study of T-cell reconstitution after alpha-beta-depleted transplantation in children. This sample's TCRbeta library carried unique molecular identifier barcodes. TCRdb reanalysed the PCR reads using MiXCR and keeps one entry per CDR3 protein. The sample records a few hundred thousand distinct CDR3 sequences, 43% being singletons. Specimen: PBMCs, collected before TCRalphabeta/CD19-depleted stem cell transplant. The receptor source for this set is a girl aged 2-10 years with aplastic anemia, due to receive a stem cell transplant.

The gene calls are TRBV6-5 and TRBJ2-2; 8 nucleotides match TRBD1. The V segment lost 0 bases and the J segment 4 bases; nucleotides outside the gene matches: 10. CDR3 length: 18 residues. From germline, CDR1 is MNHEY and CDR2 SVGAGI. CDR3 nucleotides: TGTGCCAGCAGTTACTCAGCCGGGCAGGGGGCTACCACCGGGGAGCTGTTTTTT. Translation gives CASSYSAGQGATTGELFF.

This clonotype was observed at least ten times. The rearrangement uses TRBV12-3 or TRBV12-4 and TRBJ2-3; 8 nucleotides align to TRBD2. The CDR3 loop spans 16 amino acids. V was pared by 3 bases and J by 2 bases, with 7 bases of the junction left unmatched. The CDR3 nucleotides are TGTGCCAGCAGTTTTTACGGGAGGGCCTACACAGATACGCAGTATTTT. This translates into CASSFYGRAYTDTQYF.

V gene TRBV10-1 combines with J gene TRBJ1-2, with no clear D. Looked up from germline, CDR1 is WNHNN and CDR2 is SYGVQD (reference sequence). The CDR3 consists of 13 residues. The V end was cut by 7 bases, the J end by 8 bases, with 17 bases between. The CDR3 loop is CASNYRTDSGYTF. The CDR3 bases are TGCGCCAGCAACTATAGGACGGACTCCGGCTACACCTTC.

This chain joins TRBV15 and TRBJ1-1; the D gene is possibly TRBD1 (6 bases). CDR1 and CDR2 from the germline V gene are LNHNV and YYDKDF (reference sequence). The length of the CDR3 is 13 residues. Trimming stripped 3 bases from V and 7 bases from J, with 12 bases between. The CDR3 reads CATSRATGYEAFF. The CDR3 DNA sequence: TGTGCCACCAGCAGGGCTACAGGGTATGAAGCTTTCTTT.

The chain links TRBV3-1 to TRBJ2-2; D remains unclear. Trimming took 1 base from V and 0 from J, leaving 9 bases between them. There are 16 residues in the CDR3. Germline CDR1 reads LGHDT; CDR2 reads YNNKEL (reference sequence). In nucleotides, the CDR3 is TGTGCCAGCAGCCAAGCAGGAACTGCGAACACCGGGGAGCTGTTTTTT. This translates into CASSQAGTANTGELFF.

The V gene is TRBV6-2 or TRBV6-3, the J gene TRBJ2-3; D unclear. CDR1 MNHEY and CDR2 SVGEGT come from the germline V gene. Trimming stripped 5 bases from V and 6 bases from J, with 18 bases between. This CDR3 spans 15 amino acids. In nucleotides, the CDR3 is TGTGCCAGCAGTCCTGAGCGTTCCAAAGGGGATACGCAGTATTTT. Residues: CASSPERSKGDTQYF.

This chain connects TRBV20-1 to TRBJ2-3; D is perhaps TRBD2 (6 bases). Germline CDR1 DFQATT, CDR2 SNEGSKA (reference sequence). The CDR3 runs to 12 residues. The V gene lost 6 bases and the J gene lost 2 bases, with 9 bases spanning the gap. CDR3 sequence reads: CSAASDTDTQYF. The CDR3 DNA follows: TGCAGTGCCGCTAGCGACACAGATACGCAGTATTTT.

The gene calls are TRBV5-1 and TRBJ1-2, with D uncertain. CDR3 size: 13 residues. Trimming cost V 0 bases and J 7 bases, with 10 bases left between them. CDR1 and CDR2 (germline): SGHRS, YFSETQ. The CDR3 sequence: CASSLDGGSGYTF. CDR3 sequence (DNA): TGCGCCAGCAGCTTGGATGGAGGAAGTGGCTACACCTTC.

This clonotype showed up many times. V and J are TRBV7-9 and TRBJ1-1; D gene unclear. The CDR3 is 10 amino acids. Germline V lookup: CDR1 SEHNR, CDR2 FQNEAQ (reference sequence). V was trimmed by 11 bases and J by 7 bases, leaving 11 bases between them. CDR3 residues: CAFGSLEAFF. The DNA of the CDR3 is TGTGCCTTTGGCAGTCTTGAAGCTTTCTTT. The whole variable domain, filled in from reference TRBV7-9 and TRBJ1-1, reads DTGVSQNPRHKITKRGQNVTFRCDPISEHNRLYWYRQTLGQGPEFLTYFQNEAQLEKSRLLSDRFSAERPKGSFSTLEIQRTEQGDSAMYLCAFGSLEAFFGQGTRLTVV.

The genes are TRBV20-1 and TRBJ2-1, with D perhaps TRBD1 or TRBD2 (5 bases each). Trimming cost V 5 bases and J 3 bases, with 17 bases left between them. CDR1 is DFQATT and CDR2 is SNEGSKA in the germline V gene (reference sequence). The CDR3 spans 15 residues. CDR3 nucleotide sequence: TGCAGTGCTTGGGACCGGGACCAGGACTACAATGAGCAGTTCTTC. Protein sequence: CSAWDRDQDYNEQFF.

This chain uses TRBV20-1 with TRBJ2-7; D possibly corresponds to TRBD2 (5 bases). V was pared by 0 bases and J by 2 bases, with 11 bases between. Germline-derived CDR1 and CDR2 are DFQATT and SNEGSKA (reference sequence). This CDR3 has 14 residues. CDR3 nucleotides: TGCAGTGCTAGAGATTCGGGAACCACCTACGAGCAGTACTTC. The encoded protein is CSARDSGTTYEQYF.

This clonotype was recorded at least ten times. The chain links TRBV20-1 to TRBJ2-1; D gene uncertain. CDR1 is DFQATT and CDR2 is SNEGSKA in the germline V gene (reference sequence). Trimming took off 0 bases at V and 8 bases at J, with 11 bases between the two ends. The CDR3 has 13 amino acids. CDR3 sequence (DNA): TGCAGTGCTAGAGATTATAAGCAGCATGAGCAGTTCTTC. Protein: CSARDYKQHEQFF.

This chain uses TRBV11-1 with TRBJ2-2; 8 bases align to TRBD2. This CDR3 contains 18 residues. Trimming at V came to 2 bases and at J to 0 bases, leaving 8 bases not matched to a gene. Germline loops: CDR1 SGHAT, CDR2 FQDESV (reference sequence). The CDR3, as DNA: TGTGCCAGCAGCTTACTCCGGGGGGGCCGGTCGAACACCGGGGAGCTGTTTTTT. This gives the protein CASSLLRGGRSNTGELFF.

This clonotype showed up many times. The chain uses TRBV20-1 and TRBJ2-5; 9 nucleotides line up with TRBD1. Per the germline V gene, CDR1 is DFQATT and CDR2 is SNEGSKA (reference sequence). J was trimmed by 5 bases and V by 6 bases; bases with no gene match: 4. The CDR3 has 12 residues. CDR3 nucleotides: TGCAGTGCCACAGGGGGCGCGGAGACCCAGTACTTC. This sequence encodes CSATGGAETQYF.

This rearrangement joins TRBV5-1 to TRBJ1-1; the D gene is possibly TRBD1 (6 bases). This CDR3 has 15 residues. Germline CDR1 SGHRS, CDR2 YFSETQ. The germline V and J ends were trimmed by 4 bases and 11 bases, with 24 bases remaining between them. The CDR3 DNA reads as TGCGCCAGCAGCCCGGACCCGGGGGCAGACAGGCCTGCTTTCTTT. Its translation: CASSPDPGADRPAFF. The full variable domain, its missing parts supplied by reference TRBV5-1 and TRBJ1-1, is KAGVTQTPRYLIKTRGQQVTLSCSPISGHRSVSWYQQTPGQGLQFLFEYFSETQRNKGNFPGRFSGRQFSNSRSEMNVSTLELGDSALYLCASSPDPGADRPAFFGQGTRLTVV.

Many counts were recorded for this clonotype. The rearrangement links TRBV7-2 to TRBJ2-5; D is unclear. CDR3 length equals 12 residues. Germline V gives CDR1 SGHTA, CDR2 FQGNSA. Trimming stripped 0 bases from V and 5 bases from J, with 4 bases between. CDR3 coding DNA: TGTGCCAGCAGCTTAGCTATGGAGACCCAGTACTTC. The encoded protein is CASSLAMETQYF. The whole variable domain, filled in from reference TRBV7-2 and TRBJ2-5, reads GAGVSQSPSNKVTEKGKDVELRCDPISGHTALYWYRQSLGQGLEFLIYFQGNSAPDKSGLPSDRFSAERTGGSVSTLTIQRTQQEDSAVYLCASSLAMETQYFGPGTRLLVL.

This clonotype was counted a single time. The V gene is TRBV29-1, the J gene TRBJ2-1; D perhaps matches TRBD1 (5 bases). The length of the CDR3 is 13 residues. Germline CDR1 and CDR2: SQVTM and ANQGSEA. The ends were cut back, 7 bases at V and 2 bases at J, with 12 bases in the middle. The CDR3 region has the DNA TGCAGCGCCGGGCTAGGGGCCTACAATGAGCAGTTCTTC. It encodes CSAGLGAYNEQFF.

The V and J genes are TRBV3-1 and TRBJ2-3, with TRBD2 matching 11 bases. The V gene end was trimmed by 3 bases and the J gene end by 0 bases; junction bases not matched to a gene: 2. This CDR3 contains 16 residues. Germline V gene data show CDR1 as LGHDT and CDR2 as YNNKEL (reference sequence). In DNA form, the CDR3 reads TGTGCCAGCAGCCAGCTAGCGGGGGGAAGCACAGATACGCAGTATTTT. It codes for CASSQLAGGSTDTQYF.

The rearrangement joins TRBV7-2 to TRBJ2-1; 7 bases map to TRBD2. J lost 8 bases, V lost 5 bases, and 12 bases had no gene match. This CDR3 spans 15 amino acids. CDR1 and CDR2 (germline): SGHTA, FQGNSA. The CDR3 nucleotides are TGTGCCAGCAGCCTGATAGCGGGCCTCTTAGATGAGCAGTTCTTC. This translates into CASSLIAGLLDEQFF.

The table lists this clonotype with a few counts. The chain has TRBV20-1 and TRBJ1-1, with 7 bases matching TRBD1. Germline CDR1 DFQATT, CDR2 SNEGSKA (reference sequence). Trimming took 1 base from V and 7 from J; bases not matched to a gene: 9. The CDR3 has 14 amino acids. Here the CDR3 reads CSARVRDSVYEAFF. CDR3 sequence (DNA): TGCAGTGCTAGAGTTAGGGACAGCGTCTATGAAGCTTTCTTT.

The V call is TRBV20-1, the J call TRBJ2-5; TRBD2 matches 11 bases. V lost 2 bases and J lost 6; bases outside the gene matches: 5. This CDR3 has 14 amino acids. Germline V gene data show CDR1 as DFQATT and CDR2 as SNEGSKA (reference sequence). CDR3 loop: CSARLAGGPKTQYF. CDR3 DNA sequence: TGCAGTGCTAGATTAGCGGGAGGGCCAAAGACCCAGTACTTC.

The chain carries TRBV7-9 and TRBJ2-1; D perhaps matches TRBD2 (6 bases). The CDR3 is 16 residues long. Germline lookup yields CDR1 SEHNR and CDR2 FQNEAQ (reference sequence). V was shortened by 7 bases and J by 3 bases, with 19 bases between the two germline ends. CDR3: CASIPPGLAHYNEQFF. The CDR3 region has the DNA TGTGCCAGCATCCCGCCGGGTCTAGCGCACTACAATGAGCAGTTCTTC.

The table lists this clonotype with a few counts. This chain links TRBV4-3 with TRBJ2-1; no clear D. This CDR3 is built from 17 residues. Trimming took 0 bases from V and 0 from J, leaving 12 bases between them. Germline lookup yields CDR1 LGHNA and CDR2 YSLEER. The CDR3 nucleotides are TGCGCCAGCAGCCAAGATAGAGTGGGAAACTCCTACAATGAGCAGTTCTTC. Translated, it gives CASSQDRVGNSYNEQFF.

A note on this clonotype: This clone may be a read error of a much larger clone one base away. The V gene is TRBV20-1, the J gene TRBJ2-7, with unresolved D. CDR1 and CDR2 from the germline V gene are DFQATT and SNEGSKA (reference sequence). The CDR3 covers 11 residues. CDR3 residues: CTAPTGDEQYF. The DNA for the CDR3 is TGCACTGCCCCTACTGGGGACGAGCAGTACTTC.

This clonotype was counted many times. V usage is TRBV20-1 and J usage is TRBJ2-5; D gene uncertain. The V and J ends lost 2 bases and 0 bases respectively, with 1 base between them. This CDR3 is 11 amino acids long. Germline CDR1 reads DFQATT; CDR2 reads SNEGSKA (reference sequence). The DNA of the CDR3 is TGCAGTGCTAGATACCAAGAGACCCAGTACTTC. As protein: CSARYQETQYF.